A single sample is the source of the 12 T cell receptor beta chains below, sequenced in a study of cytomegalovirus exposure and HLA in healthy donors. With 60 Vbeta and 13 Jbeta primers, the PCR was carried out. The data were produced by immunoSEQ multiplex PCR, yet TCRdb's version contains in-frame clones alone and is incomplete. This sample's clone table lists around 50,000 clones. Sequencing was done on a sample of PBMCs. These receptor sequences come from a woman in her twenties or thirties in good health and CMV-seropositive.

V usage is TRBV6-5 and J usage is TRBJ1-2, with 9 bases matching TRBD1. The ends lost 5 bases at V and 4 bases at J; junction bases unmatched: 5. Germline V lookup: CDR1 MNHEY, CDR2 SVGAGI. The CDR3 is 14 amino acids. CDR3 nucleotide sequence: TGTGCCAGCAGTAGGGGACAGGGATTCTATGGCTACACCTTC. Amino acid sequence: CASSRGQGFYGYTF.

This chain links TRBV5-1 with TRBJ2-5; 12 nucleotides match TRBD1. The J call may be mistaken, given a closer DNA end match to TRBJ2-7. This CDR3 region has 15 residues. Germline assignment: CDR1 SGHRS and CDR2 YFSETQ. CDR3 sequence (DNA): TGCGCCAGCAGCAAAGGGACAGGGGGCAGGTACGAGCAGTACTTC. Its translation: CASSKGTGGRYEQYF.

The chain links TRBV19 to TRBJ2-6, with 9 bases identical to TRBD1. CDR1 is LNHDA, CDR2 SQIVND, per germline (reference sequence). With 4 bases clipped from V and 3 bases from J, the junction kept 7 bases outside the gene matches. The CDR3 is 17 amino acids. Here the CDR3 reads CASSTSGTGYGANVLTF. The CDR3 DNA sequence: TGTGCCAGTAGTACCTCCGGGACAGGGTATGGGGCCAACGTCCTGACTTTC.

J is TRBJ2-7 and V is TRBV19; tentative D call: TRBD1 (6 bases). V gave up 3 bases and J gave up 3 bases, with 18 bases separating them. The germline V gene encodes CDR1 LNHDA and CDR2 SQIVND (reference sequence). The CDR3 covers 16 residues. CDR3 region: CASSMEDSSLLYEQYF. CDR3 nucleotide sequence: TGTGCCAGTAGTATGGAGGACAGTTCTCTCCTCTACGAGCAGTACTTC.

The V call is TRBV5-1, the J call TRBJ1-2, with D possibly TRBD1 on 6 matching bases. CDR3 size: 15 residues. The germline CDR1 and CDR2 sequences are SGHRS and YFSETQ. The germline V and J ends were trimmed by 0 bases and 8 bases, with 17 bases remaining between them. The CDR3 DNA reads TGCGCCAGCAGCTTGGACAGGGCGAGTCCGTGGGGCTACACCTTC. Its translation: CASSLDRASPWGYTF.

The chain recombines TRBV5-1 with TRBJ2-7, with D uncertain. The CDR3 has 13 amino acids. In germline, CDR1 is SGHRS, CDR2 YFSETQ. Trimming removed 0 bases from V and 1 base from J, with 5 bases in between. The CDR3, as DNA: TGCGCCAGCAGCTTGGAACAGTCCTACGAGCAGTACTTC. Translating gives CASSLEQSYEQYF. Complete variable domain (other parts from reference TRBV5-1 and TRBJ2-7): KAGVTQTPRYLIKTRGQQVTLSCSPISGHRSVSWYQQTPGQGLQFLFEYFSETQRNKGNFPGRFSGRQFSNSRSEMNVSTLELGDSALYLCASSLEQSYEQYFGPGTRLTVT.

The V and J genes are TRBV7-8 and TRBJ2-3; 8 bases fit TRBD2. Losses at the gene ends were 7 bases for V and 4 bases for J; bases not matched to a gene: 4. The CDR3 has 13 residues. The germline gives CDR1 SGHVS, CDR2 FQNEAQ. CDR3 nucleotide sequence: TGTGCCAGCATCCTAGCGGGCGCAGATACGCAGTATTTT. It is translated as CASILAGADTQYF. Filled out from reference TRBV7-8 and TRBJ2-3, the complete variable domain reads GAGVSQSPRYKVAKRGQDVALRCDPISGHVSLFWYQQALGQGPEFLTYFQNEAQLDKSGLPSDRFFAERPEGSVSTLKIQRTQQEDSAVYLCASILAGADTQYFGPGTRLTVL.

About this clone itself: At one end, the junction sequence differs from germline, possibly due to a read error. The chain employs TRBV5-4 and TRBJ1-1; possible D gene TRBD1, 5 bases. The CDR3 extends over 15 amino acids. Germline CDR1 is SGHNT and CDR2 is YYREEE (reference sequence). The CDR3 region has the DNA TGTGCCAGCAGCCCCCGTTGGGGCAGAATCACTGAAACTTTCTTT. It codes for CASSPRWGRITETFF.

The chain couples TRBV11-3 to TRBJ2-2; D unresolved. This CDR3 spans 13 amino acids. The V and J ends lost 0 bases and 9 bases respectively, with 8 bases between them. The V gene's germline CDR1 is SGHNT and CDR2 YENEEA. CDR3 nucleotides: TGTGCCAGCAGCTTAGATCGAGGCCGGGAGCTGTTTTTT. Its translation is CASSLDRGRELFF.

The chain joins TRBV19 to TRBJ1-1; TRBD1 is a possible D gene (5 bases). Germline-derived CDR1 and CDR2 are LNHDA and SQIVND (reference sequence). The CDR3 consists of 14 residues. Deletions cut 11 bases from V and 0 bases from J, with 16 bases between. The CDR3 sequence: CAASPGLMNTEAFF. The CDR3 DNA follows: TGTGCCGCATCACCGGGACTTATGAACACTGAAGCTTTCTTT.

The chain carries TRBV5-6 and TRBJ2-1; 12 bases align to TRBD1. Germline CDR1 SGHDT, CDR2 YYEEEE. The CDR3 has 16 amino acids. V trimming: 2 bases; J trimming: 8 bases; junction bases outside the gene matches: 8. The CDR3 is CASSFPGQGARDEQFF. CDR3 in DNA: TGTGCCAGCAGCTTCCCGGGACAGGGGGCGCGGGATGAGCAGTTCTTC.

CDR3 coding DNA: TGTGCCACCAGTTTACTAGCAGGAGCCTACGAGCAGTACTTC. Translating it yields CATSLLAGAYEQYF. This chain joins TRBV15 and TRBJ2-7, with D tentatively TRBD2 (6 bases). V lost 6 bases and J 2 bases, leaving 14 bases between the germline ends. CDR3 length: 14 residues. Germline CDR1 is LNHNV and CDR2 is YYDKDF (reference sequence).